Below are 21 T cell receptor beta chains sequenced from a single sample in a study of shared clonotypes between healthy human individuals. This table comes from immunoSEQ multiplex PCR, and its TCRdb copy is limited to in-frame clones, with some not included. The sample lists roughly 2,300,000 clones, 80% to 95% occurring once. The specimen was naive CD4+ T cells from PBMCs. Subset here: CD45RA+ positively selected. Receptors were obtained from a man younger than 35 in good health. Some clones in this sample may be carry-over from other donors' samples.

The V call is TRBV5-1, the J call TRBJ2-2; 8 bases map to TRBD1. Germline V gene lookup returns CDR1 SGHRS and CDR2 YFSETQ. CDR3 length: 17 residues. With V trimmed by 4 bases and J by 2 bases, 10 bases remained unmatched. CDR3 nucleotides: TGCGCCAGCAGCCCAGGACAGGGTATTGTAAACACCGGGGAGCTGTTTTTT. It encodes CASSPGQGIVNTGELFF. The whole variable domain, remainder taken from reference TRBV5-1 and TRBJ2-2, is KAGVTQTPRYLIKTRGQQVTLSCSPISGHRSVSWYQQTPGQGLQFLFEYFSETQRNKGNFPGRFSGRQFSNSRSEMNVSTLELGDSALYLCASSPGQGIVNTGELFFGEGSRLTVL.

The chain is built from TRBV6-5 and TRBJ2-1, with 9 bases aligning to TRBD1. The CDR3 length is 15 residues. Trimming at V came to 5 bases and at J to 8 bases, leaving 10 bases not matched to a gene. CDR1 MNHEY and CDR2 SVGAGI come from the germline V gene. The CDR3 DNA follows: TGTGCCAGCAGTAAAGGGACAGGGAGAGGCGATGAGCAGTTCTTC. It yields the protein CASSKGTGRGDEQFF.

This clone was counted a few times. The V and J genes are TRBV2 and TRBJ2-7; D not certain. The CDR3 loop spans 12 amino acids. Germline CDR1 and CDR2: SNHLY and FYNNEI. The V end lost 6 bases, the J end lost 3 bases, and 9 bases lay between the germline ends. CDR3 sequence reads: CASRALYYEQYF. Written as DNA, the CDR3 is TGTGCCAGCAGGGCGTTATACTACGAGCAGTACTTC. The full variable domain, in which reference TRBV2 and TRBJ2-7 provide the parts outside the CDR3, is EPEVTQTPSHQVTQMGQEVILRCVPISNHLYFYWYRQILGQKVEFLVSFYNNEISEKSEIFDDQFSVERPDGSNFTLKIRSTKLEDSAMYFCASRALYYEQYFGPGTRLTVT.

The V gene is TRBV28, the J gene TRBJ2-4; 8 nucleotides line up with TRBD2. J lost 8 bases, V lost 5 bases, and 5 bases had no gene match. CDR3 size: 13 residues. Per germline, CDR1 MDHEN and CDR2 SYDVKM. CDR3 in DNA: TGTGCCAGCAGTGGAACAGCGGGAGACATTCAGTACTTC. The encoded protein is CASSGTAGDIQYF.

The rearrangement links TRBV28 to TRBJ2-1; 8 bases match TRBD1. The V gene's germline CDR1 is MDHEN and CDR2 SYDVKM. The CDR3 is 15 residues long. After removal of 6 bases from V and 1 base from J, the junction contained 5 bases not matched to a gene. The CDR3 here is CASSQGTGSYNEQFF. The DNA of the CDR3 is TGTGCCAGCAGCCAAGGGACAGGATCCTACAATGAGCAGTTCTTC.

The chain carries TRBV5-1 and TRBJ2-1; the match to TRBD2 covers 12 bases. Looked up from germline, CDR1 is SGHRS and CDR2 is YFSETQ. After removal of 4 bases from V and 9 bases from J, the junction contained 17 bases not matched to a gene. CDR3 length equals 18 residues. CDR3 sequence: CASSPGIWGTSGLSEQFF. The CDR3 DNA is TGCGCCAGCAGCCCCGGGATATGGGGGACTAGCGGGCTCTCTGAGCAGTTCTTC.

This chain links TRBV29-1 with TRBJ2-3; D is unclear. V lost 4 bases, J lost 0 bases, and 11 bases lay in between. This CDR3 has 14 amino acids. CDR1 is SQVTM, CDR2 ANQGSEA, per germline. CDR3 DNA: TGCAGCGTTGCGGCCAGACTTAGCACAGATACGCAGTATTTT. It translates to CSVAARLSTDTQYF.

This clone occurred a few times. The chain uses TRBV7-2 and TRBJ1-1; possible D gene TRBD1, 5 bases. The germline gives CDR1 SGHTA, CDR2 FQGNSA. V dropped 1 base and J dropped 4 bases, with 13 bases sitting between them. The CDR3 totals 15 residues. CDR3 sequence: CASSLVVGAGTEAFF. In DNA form, the CDR3 reads TGTGCCAGCAGCTTAGTGGTTGGGGCAGGCACTGAAGCTTTCTTT.

The genes are TRBV7-9 and TRBJ1-5; 10 positions match TRBD1. CDR1 and CDR2 (germline): SEHNR, FQNEAQ (reference sequence). The CDR3 extends over 15 amino acids. V was pared by 5 bases and J by 6 bases, with 7 bases of the junction left unmatched. The CDR3 reads CASSAGTGAGQPQHF. Written as DNA, the CDR3 is TGTGCCAGCAGCGCCGGGACAGGGGCTGGTCAGCCCCAGCATTTT. The full variable domain, rest sourced from reference TRBV7-9 and TRBJ1-5, is DTGVSQNPRHKITKRGQNVTFRCDPISEHNRLYWYRQTLGQGPEFLTYFQNEAQLEKSRLLSDRFSAERPKGSFSTLEIQRTEQGDSAMYLCASSAGTGAGQPQHFGDGTRLSIL.

The chain uses TRBV7-8 and TRBJ2-1; 7 nucleotides match TRBD2. J was trimmed by 8 bases and V by 5 bases; bases with no gene match: 15. Germline V lookup: CDR1 SGHVS, CDR2 FQNEAQ. The length of the CDR3 is 16 residues. CDR3 in DNA: TGTGCCAGCAGCCCCCAAGGCGGACTAGGGAACCATGAGCAGTTCTTC. Amino acid sequence: CASSPQGGLGNHEQFF.

The chain employs TRBV28 and TRBJ2-5; perhaps TRBD1 as D (6 bases). Trimming pared 5 bases from V and 5 bases from J, leaving 12 bases between. In germline, CDR1 is MDHEN, CDR2 SYDVKM. CDR3 length: 13 amino acids. The CDR3 DNA reads as TGTGCCAGCAGTAGCAGGGGTCGGGAGACCCAGTACTTC. The encoded protein is CASSSRGRETQYF.

This chain joins TRBV23-1 and TRBJ2-7; tentative D call: TRBD2 (5 bases). TRBV23-1 is assigned to the ORF class and has an uncertain function. The ends were cut back, 7 bases at V and 0 bases at J, with 16 bases in the middle. This CDR3 is 15 amino acids long. The CDR3 DNA reads as TGCGCCAGCAAGGGTCCGAGCGGTGTCTCCTACGAGCAGTACTTC. It yields the protein CASKGPSGVSYEQYF.

This clone was seen more than once but under ten times. Other DNA variants within this sample encode the same CDR3. The CDR3 nucleotides are TGTGCCAGTAGTAACTCTGGAAACACCATATATTTT. Its protein product is CASSNSGNTIYF. This chain joins TRBV19 and TRBJ1-3, with no clear D. This CDR3 has 12 amino acids. The V gene lost 4 bases and the J gene lost 0 bases, with 1 base spanning the gap. The germline V gene encodes CDR1 LNHDA and CDR2 SQIVND (reference sequence). The full variable domain, completed using reference TRBV19 and TRBJ1-3, is DGGITQSPKYLFRKEGQNVTLSCEQNLNHDAMYWYRQDPGQGLRLIYYSQIVNDFQKGDIAEGYSVSREKKESFPLTVTSAQKNPTAFYLCASSNSGNTIYFGEGSWLTVV.

The chain employs TRBV30 and TRBJ1-1; the D gene is possibly TRBD1 (5 bases). The CDR3 has 13 residues. Looked up from germline, CDR1 is GTSNPN and CDR2 is SVGIG (reference sequence). The V end was cut by 5 bases, the J end by 3 bases, with 13 bases between. CDR3 in DNA: TGTGCCTGGGTGGGGGACTGGGACACTGAAGCTTTCTTT. Its translation is CAWVGDWDTEAFF.

About this clone itself: This same CDR3 is encoded by further DNA sequences in the sample. The chain links TRBV5-1 to TRBJ1-2, with 9 bases matching TRBD1. CDR1 is SGHRS, CDR2 YFSETQ, per germline. The CDR3 runs to 13 residues. V gave up 4 bases and J gave up 2 bases; unmatched junction bases: 0. The chain's CDR3 is CASSGQGNYGYTF. The DNA of the CDR3 is TGCGCCAGCAGCGGACAGGGGAACTATGGCTACACCTTC.

The V and J genes are TRBV27 and TRBJ2-3; no reliable D call. V gave up 4 bases and J gave up 3 bases, with 8 bases separating them. In germline, CDR1 is MNHEY, CDR2 SMNVEV (reference sequence). This CDR3 has 13 amino acids. The CDR3 bases are TGTGCCAGCAGTTCTAGGGTGACAGATACGCAGTATTTT. Amino acid sequence: CASSSRVTDTQYF.

This rearrangement joins TRBV11-3 to TRBJ2-3; 7 nucleotides agree with TRBD2. Germline trimming cut 6 bases from V and 2 bases from J; bases unmatched to any gene: 8. The CDR3 contains 15 residues. Per the germline V gene, CDR1 is SGHNT and CDR2 is YENEEA. The DNA for the CDR3 is TGTGCCAGCAGAGCGGGATACCATGCCACAGATACGCAGTATTTT. It specifies CASRAGYHATDTQYF.

The V gene is TRBV5-4, the J gene TRBJ2-3, with TRBD1 matching 8 bases. The V and J ends lost 3 bases and 4 bases, in that order; junction bases with no gene match: 10. Germline CDR1 is SGHNT and CDR2 is YYREEE (reference sequence). The CDR3 runs 16 residues. The CDR3 DNA is TGTGCCAGCAGCTCGACGACAGGGGCTGACTCAGATACGCAGTATTTT. It is translated as CASSSTTGADSDTQYF.

The chain recombines TRBV5-1 with TRBJ1-1, with D possibly matching TRBD1 (6 bases). V lost 1 base and J 10 bases, leaving 14 bases between the germline ends. CDR1 and CDR2 (germline): SGHRS, YFSETQ. The CDR3 is made up of 13 amino acids. The CDR3 DNA sequence: TGCGCCAGCAGCTTGTCCCTAGGACAGCCAGCTTTCTTT. Protein: CASSLSLGQPAFF.

This chain links TRBV29-1 with TRBJ2-1, with D hard to call. The CDR3 sequence is 13 residues long. V was trimmed by 2 bases and J by 3 bases, leaving 8 bases between them. Germline V gene lookup returns CDR1 SQVTM and CDR2 ANQGSEA. Here the CDR3 DNA reads TGCAGCGTTGAACAGGCCTTCTACAATGAGCAGTTCTTC. The encoded protein is CSVEQAFYNEQFF.

The rearrangement links TRBV19 to TRBJ1-2; TRBD1 matches 8 bases. The CDR3 is 13 residues long. The V and J ends lost 3 bases and 8 bases, in that order; junction bases with no gene match: 5. Germline V gene lookup returns CDR1 LNHDA and CDR2 SQIVND (reference sequence). Here the CDR3 reads CASSINRGKGYTF. Written as DNA, the CDR3 is TGTGCCAGTAGTATTAACAGGGGGAAAGGCTACACCTTC. Variable domain in full (rest from reference TRBV19 and TRBJ1-2): DGGITQSPKYLFRKEGQNVTLSCEQNLNHDAMYWYRQDPGQGLRLIYYSQIVNDFQKGDIAEGYSVSREKKESFPLTVTSAQKNPTAFYLCASSINRGKGYTFGSGTRLTVV.